The 2 T cell receptor beta chains below come from one sample, sequenced in a study of cytomegalovirus exposure and HLA in healthy donors. PCR was performed using 60 Vbeta and 13 Jbeta primers. Here immunoSEQ multiplex PCR was the method, and the copy in TCRdb shows in-frame clones only, minus some. This sample has under 150,000 clones, with 82% found just once. Sequencing was performed on PBMCs. The receptor set was obtained from a woman aged 18-29 years in good health and CMV-seronegative.

This clone appeared many times. The chain combines TRBV21-1 with TRBJ2-7; the table gives TRBD1 as D, unverified against the DNA. TRBV21-1 is a recognized pseudogene. This CDR3 spans 12 amino acids. The CDR3: CATRDRLYEQYF. As DNA, the CDR3 is TGTGCCACGAGGGACAGGCTCTACGAGCAGTACTTC.

This chain joins TRBV7-2 and TRBJ2-1; 7 nucleotides match TRBD2. The ends lost 5 bases at V and 4 bases at J; junction bases unmatched: 11. Germline CDR1 and CDR2: SGHTA and FQGNSA. The CDR3 loop spans 16 amino acids. The CDR3 protein is CASSMGGGGPYNEQFF. In nucleotides, the CDR3 is TGTGCCAGCAGCATGGGGGGGGGAGGACCTTACAATGAGCAGTTCTTC.